This TCR beta chain stems from a study of blood T cell repertoires in COVID-19. Study-level information: The cDNA or gDNA used as material had been derived from T cells, B-cell-depleted T cells, or PBMCs.

Per the original methods: Reference gene primer amplification gave nucleated cell count estimates. TCRdb's copy holds only in-frame clones and misses some; the assay was immunoSEQ multiplex PCR. V and J calls and clone size are as listed in that table; D and trimming were resolved from the DNA. Of tens of thousands of clones listed, 82% are singletons. Per the germline V gene, CDR1 is WSHSY and CDR2 is SAAADI. Trimming removed 0 bases at V and 0 bases at J, with 15 bases between. The CDR3 totals 18 residues. Sequencing input: peripheral blood. The sequence was obtained from a woman in her sixties with acute or convalescent COVID-19. This chain connects TRBV10-2 to TRBJ1-5; TRBD1 might be the D (6 bases). DNA of the CDR3: TGCGCCAGCAGTGAGTCGAGGGGGGGCTTTTATAGCAATCAGCCCCAGCATTTT. Residues: CASSESRGGFYSNQPQHF.